These 10 T cell receptor beta chains came from one sample sequenced in a study of CD8+ T cells in alopecia areata. TCR sequencing used cDNA made by reverse transcription of extracted RNA. TCRdb keeps only in-frame clones here, not all; method: immunoSEQ multiplex PCR. This table has a few hundred thousand clones, around two fifths appearing once. Treatment here: oral pan-JAK inhibitor, 5-10 mg twice daily. Sequenced here: CD4+ T cells sorted from blood, sampled between weeks 30 and 35, from a patient treated with tofacitinib. The receptors come from a human donor with alopecia areata.

There are a few counts of this clone. The V gene is TRBV27, the J gene TRBJ1-5, with 8 bases identical to TRBD1. This CDR3 has 14 residues. V lost 2 bases and J lost 4; bases outside the gene matches: 1. The germline V gene encodes CDR1 MNHEY and CDR2 SMNVEV (reference sequence). The chain's CDR3 is CASSLDRGNQPQHF. The DNA for the CDR3 is TGTGCCAGCAGTTTAGACAGGGGTAATCAGCCCCAGCATTTT.

This clone has just a few counts. The gene calls are TRBV5-1 and TRBJ2-1, with TRBD1 matching over 8 bases. CDR1 SGHRS and CDR2 YFSETQ come from the germline V gene. V dropped 4 bases and J dropped 7; count of bases not matched to a gene: 7. The CDR3 loop spans 14 amino acids. CDR3 amino acids: CASSLDRVGNEQFF. In DNA form, the CDR3 reads TGCGCCAGCAGCCTGGACAGGGTGGGGAATGAGCAGTTCTTC.

This clone was recorded at least ten times. The chain recombines TRBV7-3 with TRBJ2-7; 11 bases align to TRBD2. CDR1 SGHTA and CDR2 FQGTGA come from the germline V gene. Trimming removed 3 bases from V and 5 bases from J; junction bases left unmatched: 12. The CDR3 extends over 17 amino acids. This chain's CDR3 is CASSLAALAGGLHEQYF. The CDR3 DNA reads TGTGCCAGCAGCTTGGCCGCTCTAGCGGGGGGCCTCCACGAGCAGTACTTC.

This clone was observed a few times. The rearrangement joins TRBV29-1 to TRBJ1-4; D is ambiguous. Germline V CDR1 and CDR2: SQVTM, ANQGSEA. Trimming pared 3 bases from V and 0 bases from J, leaving 5 bases between. This CDR3 has 13 residues. The CDR3, as DNA: TGCAGCGTTGAGGTGGCAACTAATGAAAAACTGTTTTTT. Its translation is CSVEVATNEKLFF.

This clone has just a few counts. The chain combines TRBV4-1 with TRBJ2-7; perhaps TRBD2 as D (6 bases). The CDR3 length is 15 residues. Trimming took off 2 bases at V and 5 bases at J, with 16 bases between the two ends. From germline, CDR1 is MGHRA and CDR2 YSYEKL. The DNA of the CDR3 is TGCGCCAGCAGCCAACCCCCTCGGGGGACCCACGAGCAGTACTTC. Protein product: CASSQPPRGTHEQYF.

This clone occurred a few times. The chain links TRBV2 to TRBJ1-4, with D possibly TRBD1 on 5 matching bases. This CDR3 is 14 amino acids long. The V gene lost 6 bases and the J gene lost 4 bases, with 12 bases spanning the gap. Germline V gene data show CDR1 as SNHLY and CDR2 as FYNNEI. CDR3 sequence: CASRIQAFNEKLFF. The CDR3 DNA sequence: TGTGCCAGCAGGATACAGGCGTTTAATGAAAAACTGTTTTTT.

This clone has more than one count but fewer than ten. The chain recombines TRBV19 with TRBJ1-5; tentative D call: TRBD1 (6 bases). Trimming took 5 bases from V and 6 from J, leaving 11 bases between them. CDR3 length equals 13 residues. Germline assignment: CDR1 LNHDA and CDR2 SQIVND (reference sequence). The CDR3 protein is CASSPGQFQPQHF. CDR3 DNA sequence: TGTGCCAGTAGTCCCGGACAGTTTCAGCCCCAGCATTTT.

This chain uses TRBV19 with TRBJ2-7; D not resolved. Germline CDR1 LNHDA, CDR2 SQIVND (reference sequence). V lost 6 bases and J 5 bases, leaving 14 bases between the germline ends. This CDR3 is built from 13 residues. CDR3 in DNA: TGTGCCAGTAGCCGTTCATCCTCGGACGAGCAGTACTTC. Encoded protein: CASSRSSSDEQYF.

This rearrangement joins TRBV6-1 to TRBJ2-2; unclear D gene. Trimming took off 8 bases at V and 3 bases at J, with 13 bases between the two ends. CDR1 MNHNS and CDR2 SASEGT come from the germline V gene. This CDR3 has 14 amino acids. CDR3 DNA sequence: TGTGCCAGCGCCACGCAAGGTTACACCGGGGAGCTGTTTTTT. This sequence encodes CASATQGYTGELFF.

CDR3 in DNA: TGTGCCAGCAGCTCCTACTCCTACGAGCAGTACTTC. Encoded protein: CASSSYSYEQYF. The J gene is TRBJ2-7, the V gene TRBV5-6; no clear D gene. The CDR3 has 12 residues. V lost 3 bases and J lost 0, with 4 bases in between. In germline, CDR1 is SGHDT, CDR2 YYEEEE.